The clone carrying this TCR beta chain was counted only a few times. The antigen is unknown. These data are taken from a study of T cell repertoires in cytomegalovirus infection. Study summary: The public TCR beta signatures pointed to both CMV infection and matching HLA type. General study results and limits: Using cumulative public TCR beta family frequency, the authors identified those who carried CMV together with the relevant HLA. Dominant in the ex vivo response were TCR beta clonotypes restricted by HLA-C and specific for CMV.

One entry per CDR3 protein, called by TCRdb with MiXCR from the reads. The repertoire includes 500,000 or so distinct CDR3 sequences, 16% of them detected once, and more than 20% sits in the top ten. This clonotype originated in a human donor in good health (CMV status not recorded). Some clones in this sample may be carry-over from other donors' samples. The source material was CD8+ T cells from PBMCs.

In nucleotides, the CDR3 is TGTGCCACCAGTGGGGCTTCCCGTAGCTCCTACAATGAGCAGTTCTTC. It is translated as CATSGASRSSYNEQFF. The chain is built from TRBV24-1 and TRBJ2-1; D ambiguous. V lost 5 bases and J lost 0, with 13 bases in between. Germline V gene sequence: CDR1 KGHDR, CDR2 SFDVKD. CDR3 length equals 16 residues.